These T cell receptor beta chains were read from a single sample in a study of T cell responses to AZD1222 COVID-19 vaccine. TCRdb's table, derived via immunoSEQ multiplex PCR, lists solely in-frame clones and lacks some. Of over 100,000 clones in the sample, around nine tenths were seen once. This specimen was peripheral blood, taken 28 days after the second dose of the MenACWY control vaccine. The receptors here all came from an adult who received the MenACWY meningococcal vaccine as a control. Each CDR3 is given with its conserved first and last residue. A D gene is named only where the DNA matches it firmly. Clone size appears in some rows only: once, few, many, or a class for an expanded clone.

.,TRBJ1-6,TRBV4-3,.,CASSQVTVGVRSPLHF,TGCGCCAGCAGCCAAGTGACGGTAGGGGTCCGGTCACCCCTCCACTTT
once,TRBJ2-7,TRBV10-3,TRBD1,CATAGQGSYEQYF,TGTGCCACCGCGGGACAGGGGTCCTACGAGCAGTACTTC
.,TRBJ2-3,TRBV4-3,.,CASSQISTDTQYF,TGCGCCAGCAGCCAGATTAGCACAGATACGCAGTATTTT
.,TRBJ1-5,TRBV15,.,CATSRGLDQPQHF,TGTGCCACCAGCAGAGGTCTCGATCAGCCCCAGCATTTT
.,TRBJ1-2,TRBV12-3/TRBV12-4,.,CASRALYPRGYTF,TGTGCCAGCAGAGCCCTCTATCCCCGCGGCTACACCTTC
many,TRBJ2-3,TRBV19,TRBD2,CASSIEAAGGLDTQYF,TGTGCCAGTAGTATAGAGGCAGCGGGGGGGCTGGATACGCAGTATTTT
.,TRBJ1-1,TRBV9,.,CASSGTGTLGTEAFF,TGTGCCAGCAGCGGTACCGGGACACTTGGGACTGAAGCTTTCTTT
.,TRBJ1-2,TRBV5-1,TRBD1,CASSLGGTGAGYTF,TGCGCCAGCAGCTTGGGGGGAACAGGGGCTGGCTACACCTTC
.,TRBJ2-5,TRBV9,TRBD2,CASSVGLAGGWETQYF,TGTGCCAGCAGCGTAGGCCTAGCGGGGGGCTGGGAGACCCAGTACTTC
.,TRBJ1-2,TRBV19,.,CASTGNRYGYTF,TGTGCCAGTACCGGGAACCGCTATGGCTACACCTTC
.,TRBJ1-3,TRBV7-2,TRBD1,CASSLQDRGKNTIYF,TGTGCCAGCAGCTTGCAGGACAGGGGGAAAAACACCATATATTTT
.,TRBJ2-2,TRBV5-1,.,CASRGNIDTGELFF,TGCGCCAGCAGGGGCAATATCGACACCGGGGAGCTGTTTTTT
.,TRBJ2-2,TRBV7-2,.,CASSLADTGELFF,TGTGCCAGCAGCTTAGCAGACACCGGGGAGCTGTTTTTT
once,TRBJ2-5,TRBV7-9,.,CASSSAGTQETQYF,TGTGCCAGCAGCTCCGCGGGGACTCAAGAGACCCAGTACTTC
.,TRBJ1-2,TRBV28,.,CASRIQGTTYGYTF,TGTGCCAGCAGGATACAGGGTACGACCTATGGCTACACCTTC
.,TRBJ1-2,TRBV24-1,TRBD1,CATSDSGTGGSYGYTF,TGTGCCACCAGTGATTCCGGGACAGGGGGCAGCTATGGCTACACCTTC
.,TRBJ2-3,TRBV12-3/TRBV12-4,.,CASGLSTDTQYF,TGTGCCAGCGGGCTATCCACAGATACGCAGTATTTT
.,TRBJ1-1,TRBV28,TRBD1,CASSLPGQGGLKAFF,TGTGCCAGCAGTTTACCGGGACAGGGGGGTTTAAAAGCTTTCTTT
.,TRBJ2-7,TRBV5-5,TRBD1,CASSLADTGARVLYEQYF,TGTGCCAGCAGCTTGGCCGATACAGGGGCTCGGGTTCTCTACGAGCAGTACTTC
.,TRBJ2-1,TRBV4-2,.,CASSQAFRGRSYNEQFF,TGTGCCAGCAGCCAAGCTTTCAGGGGTAGATCCTACAATGAGCAGTTCTTC
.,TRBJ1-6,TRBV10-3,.,CAISEGGDNSPLHF,TGTGCCATCAGTGAAGGGGGAGATAATTCACCCCTCCACTTT
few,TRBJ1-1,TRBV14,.,CASSQVGGGIGTEAFF,TGTGCCAGCAGCCAAGTGGGTGGGGGGATAGGCACTGAAGCTTTCTTT
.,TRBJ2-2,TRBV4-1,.,CASSQAGRTGELFF,TGCGCCAGCAGCCAAGCAGGGCGGACCGGGGAGCTGTTTTTT
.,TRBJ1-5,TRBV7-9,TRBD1,CASSLTGAHQPQHF,TGTGCCAGCAGCTTGACAGGGGCGCATCAGCCCCAGCATTTT
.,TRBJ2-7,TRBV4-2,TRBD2,CASAQGTSGGSSYEQYF,TGTGCCAGCGCACAGGGGACTAGCGGGGGGAGCTCCTACGAGCAGTACTTC
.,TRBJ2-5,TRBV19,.,CASSFQWQSETQYF,TGTGCCAGTAGCTTTCAATGGCAATCCGAGACCCAGTACTTC
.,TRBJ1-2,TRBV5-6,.,CASSLRGSRIVGYTF,TGTGCCAGCAGCTTGCGGGGCTCCCGAATCGTGGGCTACACCTTC
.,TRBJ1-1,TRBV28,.,CASSTYGLSRQSNTEAFF,TGTGCCAGCAGCACATATGGGCTAAGCCGTCAATCTAACACTGAAGCTTTCTTT
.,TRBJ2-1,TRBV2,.,CASHLAGNEQFF,TGTGCCAGCCATTTGGCGGGGAATGAGCAGTTCTTC
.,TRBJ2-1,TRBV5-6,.,CASSFPRGTGAEQFF,TGTGCCAGCAGCTTCCCCCGTGGGACGGGTGCTGAGCAGTTCTTC
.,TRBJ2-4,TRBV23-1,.,CASSRYREHILGAKNIQYF,TGCGCCAGCAGTCGATACAGGGAACACATCCTCGGAGCCAAAAACATTCAGTACTTC
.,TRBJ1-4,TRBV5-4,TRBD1,CASSQMLGTGVPTNEKLFF,TGTGCCAGCAGCCAGATGTTAGGGACAGGGGTTCCAACTAATGAAAAACTGTTTTTT
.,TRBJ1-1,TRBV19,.,CASSIKGDTEAFF,TGTGCCAGTAGTATAAAGGGAGACACTGAAGCTTTCTTT
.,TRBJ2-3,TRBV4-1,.,CASSQGPGERASTDTQYF,TGCGCCAGCAGCCAAGGCCCGGGGGAGAGGGCTAGCACAGATACGCAGTATTTT
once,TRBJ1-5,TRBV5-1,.,CASSLGTADPNQPQHF,TGCGCCAGCAGCTTGGGGACAGCCGATCCCAATCAGCCCCAGCATTTT
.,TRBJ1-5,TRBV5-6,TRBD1,CASSLVGTGVDQPQHF,TGTGCCAGCAGCTTGGTGGGGACAGGGGTAGATCAGCCCCAGCATTTT
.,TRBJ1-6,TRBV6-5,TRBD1,CASRIGTGPSPLHF,TGTGCCAGCAGAATAGGGACAGGCCCTTCACCCCTCCACTTT
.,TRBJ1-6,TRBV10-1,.,CASSESGRDSPLHF,TGCGCCAGCAGTGAGTCCGGCAGGGATTCACCCCTCCACTTT
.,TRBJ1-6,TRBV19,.,CASTPPGSSSYNSPLHF,TGTGCCAGTACCCCTCCCGGATCGAGCTCCTATAATTCACCCCTCCACTTT
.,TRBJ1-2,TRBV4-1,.,CASSLASSDTYGYTF,TGCGCCAGCAGCCTCGCTTCATCGGACACGTATGGCTACACCTTC
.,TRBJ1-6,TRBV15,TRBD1,CATSSSRTGSSYNSPLHF,TGTGCCACCAGCAGCAGCCGGACAGGGAGCTCCTATAATTCACCCCTCCACTTT
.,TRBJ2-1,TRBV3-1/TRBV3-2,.,CASSRTVSSYNEQFF,TGTGCCAGCAGCCGGACTGTCAGCTCCTACAATGAGCAGTTCTTC
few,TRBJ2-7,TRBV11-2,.,CASKEQVSYEQYF,TGTGCCAGCAAGGAGCAGGTCTCCTACGAGCAGTACTTC
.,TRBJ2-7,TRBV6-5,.,CASSYAGARGYEQYF,TGTGCCAGCAGTTACGCCGGGGCCCGGGGCTACGAGCAGTACTTC
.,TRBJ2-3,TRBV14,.,CASSLGEFHTQYF,TGTGCCAGCAGCCTAGGCGAGTTTCATACGCAGTATTTT
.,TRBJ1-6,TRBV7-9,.,CASSLEGNNSPLHF,TGTGCCAGCAGCTTGGAGGGGAATAATTCACCCCTCCACTTT
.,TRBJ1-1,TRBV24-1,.,CATSDSGQNTEAFF,TGTGCCACCAGTGACTCCGGACAGAACACTGAAGCTTTCTTT
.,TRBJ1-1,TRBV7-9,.,CASSLRGEGTEAFF,TGTGCCAGCAGCTTACGGGGGGAGGGCACTGAAGCTTTCTTT